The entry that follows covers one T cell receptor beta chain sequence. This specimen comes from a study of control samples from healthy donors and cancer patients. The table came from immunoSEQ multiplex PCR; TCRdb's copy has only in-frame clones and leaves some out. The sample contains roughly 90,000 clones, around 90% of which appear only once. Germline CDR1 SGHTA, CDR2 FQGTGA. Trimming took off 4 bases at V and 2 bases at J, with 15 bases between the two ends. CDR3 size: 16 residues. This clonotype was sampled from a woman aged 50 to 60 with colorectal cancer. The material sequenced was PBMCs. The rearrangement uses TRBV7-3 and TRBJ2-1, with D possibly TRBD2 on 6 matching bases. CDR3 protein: CASSWGVAPPYNEQFF. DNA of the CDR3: TGTGCCAGCAGCTGGGGGGTAGCGCCTCCCTACAATGAGCAGTTCTTC.